The 15 T cell receptor beta chains reported below all come from one sample, sequenced in a study of blood T cell repertoires in COVID-19. Some clones are missing from TCRdb's copy, which holds only in-frame ones; the method was immunoSEQ multiplex PCR. Counted here are under 300,000 clones, approximately 87% occurring once; the ten biggest clones make up roughly 12%. What was sequenced was peripheral blood. All receptors derive from a woman aged 30 to 39 with COVID-19, enrolled during active disease.

V is TRBV5-1 and J is TRBJ2-1; 13 bases line up with TRBD2. The germline V gene encodes CDR1 SGHRS and CDR2 YFSETQ. This CDR3 comprises 18 residues. Germline trimming cut 3 bases from V and 6 bases from J; bases unmatched to any gene: 12. CDR3 sequence reads: CASSSGRRGLAGSNEQFF. CDR3 DNA sequence: TGCGCCAGCAGCTCAGGCCGCAGGGGACTAGCGGGGAGCAATGAGCAGTTCTTC. Full variable domain (rest looked up from reference TRBV5-1 and TRBJ2-1): KAGVTQTPRYLIKTRGQQVTLSCSPISGHRSVSWYQQTPGQGLQFLFEYFSETQRNKGNFPGRFSGRQFSNSRSEMNVSTLELGDSALYLCASSSGRRGLAGSNEQFFGPGTRLTVL.

V is TRBV30 and J is TRBJ2-7, with D perhaps TRBD1 (6 bases). Germline V gene data show CDR1 as GTSNPN and CDR2 as SVGIG (reference sequence). The CDR3 loop spans 13 amino acids. Deletions cut 4 bases from V and 0 bases from J, with 10 bases between. CDR3 bases: TGTGCCTGGAACTGGGACAACTCCTACGAGCAGTACTTC. This gives the protein CAWNWDNSYEQYF.

The chain couples TRBV5-1 to TRBJ1-2; no clear D gene. Looked up from germline, CDR1 is SGHRS and CDR2 is YFSETQ. The V end lost 9 bases, the J end lost 6 bases, and 18 bases lay between the germline ends. The CDR3 contains 13 residues. The CDR3 DNA reads TGCGCCACTAGCACGCCGGGCGGCCATGGCTACACCTTC. It yields the protein CATSTPGGHGYTF.

V and J are TRBV3-1 (or the pseudogene TRBV3-2) and TRBJ2-2, with a possible D match to TRBD1 (5 bases). The V end was cut by 0 bases, the J end by 0 bases, with 11 bases between. In germline, CDR1 is LGHDT, CDR2 YNNKEL (reference sequence). The CDR3 has 17 residues. The CDR3 spells CASSQDSRGSNTGELFF. The CDR3, as DNA: TGTGCCAGCAGCCAAGATAGTAGGGGATCGAACACCGGGGAGCTGTTTTTT.

The genes are TRBV5-4 and TRBJ2-2; 12 bases are a match to TRBD1. After removal of 0 bases from V and 7 bases from J, the junction contained 7 bases not matched to a gene. Germline CDR1 reads SGHNT; CDR2 reads YYREEE (reference sequence). The CDR3 is made up of 17 amino acids. For the CDR3, the DNA is TGTGCCAGCAGCTTGGGGGGGACAGGGGGCGAAGGCGGGGAGCTGTTTTTT. As protein: CASSLGGTGGEGGELFF.

The chain uses TRBV6-5 and TRBJ1-5, with 8 bases aligning to TRBD1. The CDR3 covers 15 residues. V lost 6 bases and J lost 3; bases outside the gene matches: 7. Germline loops: CDR1 MNHEY, CDR2 SVGAGI. This CDR3 reads CASRMDRVDNQPQHF. The CDR3 nucleotides are TGTGCCAGCAGAATGGACAGGGTCGACAATCAGCCCCAGCATTTT.

The V and J genes are TRBV12-3 or TRBV12-4 and TRBJ1-1; no clear D. CDR3 length equals 13 residues. The ends were cut back, 8 bases at V and 1 base at J, with 11 bases in the middle. The CDR3 protein is CASSINGNTEAFF. CDR3 coding DNA: TGTGCCAGCTCCATCAACGGGAACACTGAAGCTTTCTTT.

This chain connects TRBV4-1 to TRBJ2-3; 13 positions match TRBD2. In germline, CDR1 is MGHRA, CDR2 YSYEKL. The CDR3 spans 18 residues. The junction had 6 bases not matched to a gene; V was cut back by 1 base and J by 2 bases. CDR3 DNA sequence: TGCGCCAGCAGCCAAGCCAAACTAGCGGGGGGGCACACAGATACGCAGTATTTT. It specifies CASSQAKLAGGHTDTQYF.

The gene calls are TRBV2 and TRBJ2-5, with 10 bases lining up with TRBD1. Trimming cost V 10 bases and J 3 bases; bases outside gene matches: 5. The CDR3 covers 13 residues. In germline, CDR1 is SNHLY, CDR2 FYNNEI. The CDR3 nucleotides are TGTGCCACCCGGGGGACAGGGGAAGAGACCCAGTACTTC. It specifies CATRGTGEETQYF.

The genes are TRBV4-1 and TRBJ1-4; D gene unclear. The CDR3 is 14 amino acids. V lost 4 bases and J lost 3, with 9 bases in between. Germline assignment: CDR1 MGHRA and CDR2 YSYEKL. CDR3 in amino acids: CASSPLGANEKLFF. CDR3 in DNA: TGCGCCAGCAGCCCCCTCGGGGCTAATGAAAAACTGTTTTTT.

This clone was recorded only once. The rearrangement links TRBV19 to TRBJ1-1, with D hard to call. The CDR3 is 12 residues long. Trimming left V 9 bases short and J 4 bases short, with 12 bases between. Germline V gene lookup returns CDR1 LNHDA and CDR2 SQIVND (reference sequence). Here the CDR3 reads CASSVGSTEAFF. The CDR3 nucleotides are TGTGCCAGCAGCGTCGGGAGCACTGAAGCTTTCTTT.

The chain uses TRBV5-1 and TRBJ2-1; D possibly corresponds to TRBD1 (6 bases). The germline gives CDR1 SGHRS, CDR2 YFSETQ. V lost 3 bases and J lost 1, with 14 bases in between. CDR3 length equals 16 residues. CDR3 residues: CASSWGLGVSYNEQFF. The DNA for the CDR3 is TGCGCCAGCAGCTGGGGGCTAGGCGTATCCTACAATGAGCAGTTCTTC.

This clone appeared a single time. The V gene is TRBV19, the J gene TRBJ2-1; possibly TRBD2 for D (7 bases). V gave up 3 bases and J gave up 5 bases, with 20 bases separating them. The CDR3 covers 17 residues. CDR1 is LNHDA and CDR2 is SQIVND in the germline V gene (reference sequence). CDR3 DNA sequence: TGTGCCAGTAGTATGTCCCCGGGACACCGGGGGGACAATGAGCAGTTCTTC. This sequence encodes CASSMSPGHRGDNEQFF.

V is TRBV16 and J is TRBJ1-1; no definite D call. V was shortened by 2 bases and J by 5 bases, with 6 bases between the two germline ends. This CDR3 contains 12 residues. CDR1 KGHSY and CDR2 FQNENV come from the germline V gene. The CDR3 DNA reads as TGTGCCAGCAGCCAAGACTGGACTGAAGCTTTCTTT. Translated: CASSQDWTEAFF.

The CDR3 loop reads CSVDLAGVKTQYF. The CDR3, as DNA: TGCAGCGTTGACTTAGCGGGGGTAAAGACCCAGTACTTC. The rearrangement joins TRBV29-1 to TRBJ2-5, with 9 positions matching TRBD2. Trimming cost V 3 bases and J 6 bases; bases outside gene matches: 5. The CDR3 length is 13 residues. Germline V gene data show CDR1 as SQVTM and CDR2 as ANQGSEA. Full variable domain (missing parts from reference TRBV29-1 and TRBJ2-5): SAVISQKPSRDICQRGTSLTIQCQVDSQVTMMFWYRQQPGQSLTLIATANQGSEATYESGFVIDKFPISRPNLTFSTLTVSNMSPEDSSIYLCSVDLAGVKTQYFGPGTRLLVL.